This TCR beta chain was documented in a study of brain T cells in children with intractable seizures. V lost 6 bases to trimming and J lost 6 bases; unmatched junction nucleotides: 12. CDR1 SGHRS and CDR2 YFSETQ come from the germline V gene. The CDR3 consists of 15 residues. Comments on this clone: Its specificity is unknown.

General study results and limits: Viral specificity was inferred only from CDR3 similarity; HCMV serostatus was unknown.

The sequenced cases were selected for having the highest brain T cell transcript signatures. Clones were read by immunoSEQ multiplex PCR, and TCRdb kept only the in-frame ones, dropping some. The data contain under 45,000 clones, 90% of them singletons. The receptor comes from a girl aged 2 to 10 with tuberous sclerosis and intractable seizures. The sequencing used peripheral blood, collected at surgery. V usage is TRBV5-1 and J usage is TRBJ1-2, with 9 positions matching TRBD1. CDR3 loop: CASTDLTGGEDGYTF. The CDR3 region has the DNA TGCGCCAGCACCGATTTAACAGGGGGCGAAGATGGCTACACCTTC. The complete variable domain, with remaining parts taken from reference TRBV5-1 and TRBJ1-2, reads KAGVTQTPRYLIKTRGQQVTLSCSPISGHRSVSWYQQTPGQGLQFLFEYFSETQRNKGNFPGRFSGRQFSNSRSEMNVSTLELGDSALYLCASTDLTGGEDGYTFGSGTRLTVV.